This T cell receptor (beta chain) was sequenced for a study of shared clonotypes between healthy human individuals. This table comes from immunoSEQ multiplex PCR, and its TCRdb copy is limited to in-frame clones, with some not included. In the table there are about 1.4 million clones, roughly 96% of which are singletons. Germline loops: CDR1 MNHEY, CDR2 SMNVEV (reference sequence). The V end lost 4 bases, the J end lost 3 bases, and 16 bases lay between the germline ends. CDR3 length equals 15 residues. This chain links TRBV27 with TRBJ2-7, with D perhaps given as TRBD1 or TRBD2 (7 bases each). Sequenced sample: naive CD4+ T cells sorted from blood. Subset defined: CD45RA+ positively selected. This TCR was recovered from a man aged 30 to 45 in good health. In nucleotides, the CDR3 is TGTGCCAGCAGTTCCCGACAGGGAGGGAGCTACGAGCAGTACTTC. This codes for CASSSRQGGSYEQYF.